The entry below gives a single TCR beta chain sequence along with its context. The data were taken from a study of T cell changes during pregnancy in multiple sclerosis. CDR3 size: 14 residues. CDR1 is SGHNT, CDR2 YENEEA, per germline. Trimming left V 0 bases short and J 4 bases short, with 9 bases between. Repertoires were generated with immunoSEQ multiplex PCR, while TCRdb's copy carries only in-frame clones and drops some. The sample includes around 51,000 clones, 93% seen only once; the top ten take around 1.9%. The rearrangement links TRBV11-3 to TRBJ1-2; D is unresolved. The material was peripheral blood, obtained in the second trimester of pregnancy. This clonotype originated in a female donor with multiple sclerosis, enrolled in a pregnancy study. CDR3 nucleotide sequence: TGTGCCAGCAGCTTAGATAACGGAGCCTATGGCTACACCTTC. Translation: CASSLDNGAYGYTF.